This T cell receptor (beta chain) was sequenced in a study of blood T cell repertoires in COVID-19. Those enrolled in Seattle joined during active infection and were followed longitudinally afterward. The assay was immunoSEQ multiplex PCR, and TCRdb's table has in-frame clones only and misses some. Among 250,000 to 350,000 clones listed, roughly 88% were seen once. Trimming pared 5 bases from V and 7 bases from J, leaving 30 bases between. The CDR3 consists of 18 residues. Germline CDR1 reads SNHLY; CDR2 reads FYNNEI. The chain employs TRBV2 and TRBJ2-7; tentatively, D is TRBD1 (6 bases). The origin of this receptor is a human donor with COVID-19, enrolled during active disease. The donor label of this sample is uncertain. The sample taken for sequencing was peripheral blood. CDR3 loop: CASSFPSSWGLSTWEQYF. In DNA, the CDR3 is TGTGCCAGCAGTTTTCCCAGCTCTTGGGGGCTGTCTACGTGGGAGCAGTACTTC.